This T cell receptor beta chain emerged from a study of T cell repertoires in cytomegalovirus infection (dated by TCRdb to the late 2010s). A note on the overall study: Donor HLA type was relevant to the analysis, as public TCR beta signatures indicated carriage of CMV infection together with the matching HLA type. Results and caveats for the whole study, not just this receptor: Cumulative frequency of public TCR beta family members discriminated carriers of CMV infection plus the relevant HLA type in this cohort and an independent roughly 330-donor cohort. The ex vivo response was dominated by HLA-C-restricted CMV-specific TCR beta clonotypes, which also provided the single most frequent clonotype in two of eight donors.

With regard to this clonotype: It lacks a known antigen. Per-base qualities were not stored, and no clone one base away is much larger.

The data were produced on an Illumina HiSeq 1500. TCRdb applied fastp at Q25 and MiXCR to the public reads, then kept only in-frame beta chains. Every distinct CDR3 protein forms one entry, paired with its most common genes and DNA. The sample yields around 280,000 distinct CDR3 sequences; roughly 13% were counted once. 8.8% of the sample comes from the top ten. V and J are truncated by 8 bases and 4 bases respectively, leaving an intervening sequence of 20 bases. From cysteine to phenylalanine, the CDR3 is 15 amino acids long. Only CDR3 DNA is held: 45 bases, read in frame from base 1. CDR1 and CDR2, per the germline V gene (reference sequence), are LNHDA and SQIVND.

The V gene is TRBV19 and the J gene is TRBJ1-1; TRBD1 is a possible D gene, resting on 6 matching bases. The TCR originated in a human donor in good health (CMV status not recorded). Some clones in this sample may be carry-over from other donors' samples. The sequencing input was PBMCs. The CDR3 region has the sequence CASRRISGHPTEAFF. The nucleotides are TGTGCCAGTCGGAGGATATCGGGACACCCCACTGAAGCTTTCTTT.